A selection of T cell receptor beta chains follows, all from one sample in a study of T-cell reconstitution after alpha-beta-depleted transplantation in children. TCRdb reprocessed the PCR reads with MiXCR, giving one entry per CDR3 protein. Altogether fewer than 250,000 distinct CDR3 sequences are present, under 20% being singletons, with the ten largest covering roughly two fifths. The source material was PBMCs, mostly from graft donor cells, sampled 360 days after TCRalphabeta/CD19-depleted stem cell transplant. These receptors all come from a male patient between 2 and 15 years old who had a stem cell transplant for acute lymphoblastic leukemia, so the T cells may come from the graft donor. The CDR3 runs from the conserved cysteine through the conserved F or W. Fields, in order: J gene, V gene, CDR3 length, CDR3 protein.

TRBJ1-4 TRBV25-1 14 CASSDRGWGGKLFF
TRBJ1-1 TRBV5-1 14 CASRVLLMNTEAFF
TRBJ2-1 TRBV9 14 CASSTTGPSWEQFF
TRBJ2-7 TRBV6-2/TRBV6-3 16 CASSLLGAGGTYEQYF
TRBJ2-2 TRBV7-2 16 CASSPVLGPGTGELFF
TRBJ1-2 TRBV4-3 13 CASSQREQGGYTF
TRBJ2-7 TRBV6-2/TRBV6-3 16 CASSYLARKTAYEQYF
TRBJ1-4 TRBV29-1 13 CSGTGGSNEKLFF
TRBJ2-5 TRBV5-1 16 CASSSYSGGTQETQYF
TRBJ1-1 TRBV11-1 16 CASSPSLVGMGTEAFF
TRBJ2-2 TRBV5-1 14 CASSVLTNTGELFF
TRBJ2-2 TRBV5-1 14 CASSLVVSTGELFF
TRBJ2-1 TRBV4-1 13 CASSQGHGGEQFF
TRBJ2-1 TRBV2 15 CASRPWKGGGNEQFF
TRBJ2-3 TRBV5-1 16 CASSNRGSASTDTQYF
TRBJ2-1 TRBV15 11 CATSRDGEQFF
TRBJ2-7 TRBV6-5 15 CASSYLSGIGNEQYF
TRBJ2-7 TRBV12-3/TRBV12-4 14 CASSMAGPSYEQYF
TRBJ2-5 TRBV13 12 CASSFSQETQYF
TRBJ2-7 TRBV12-3/TRBV12-4 15 CASSLASTGTYEQYF
TRBJ2-1 TRBV12-3/TRBV12-4 11 CASSLRNEQFF
TRBJ2-7 TRBV5-6 16 CASRSETEPRAYEQYF
TRBJ2-5 TRBV7-3 15 CASSPASGGVETQYF
TRBJ1-4 TRBV14 18 CASSQRPGLTRVNEKLFF
TRBJ2-7 TRBV5-1 15 CASSPPGQGEQEQYF
TRBJ1-1 TRBV4-3 15 CASSQFPGGNTEAFF
TRBJ2-3 TRBV7-6 16 CASSYPTGGAADTQYF
TRBJ2-5 TRBV7-2 15 CASSLGGAGPETQYF
TRBJ2-2 TRBV11-1 15 CASSLTSRGDRELFF
TRBJ1-2 TRBV5-1 14 CASSFEDRGGGYTF
TRBJ2-5 TRBV29-1 13 CSVEGDRALTQYF
TRBJ1-5 TRBV12-3/TRBV12-4 16 CASSEPTGGAEQPQHF
TRBJ1-2 TRBV29-1 12 CSVEHEKRGYTF
TRBJ2-5 TRBV5-5 14 CASSPTGGEETQYF
TRBJ2-7 TRBV20-1 11 CSAGDPNEQYF
TRBJ2-1 TRBV5-1 16 CASNRGTGLFPNEQFF
TRBJ2-5 TRBV12-3/TRBV12-4 14 CASSLEQGSETQYF
TRBJ2-2 TRBV2 15 CASIRDETNTGELFF
TRBJ1-2 TRBV6-1 15 CASKLTGTGRYGYTF
TRBJ2-7 TRBV4-2 16 CASSQGTSGGPYEQYF